This T cell receptor (beta chain) was profiled in a study of T cell responses to AZD1222 COVID-19 vaccine. Study overall: The analysis combined second doses at about 4 or about 12 weeks.

Sequenced by immunoSEQ multiplex PCR; TCRdb stores in-frame clones only, minus some. The sample has 64,000 or so clones; 84% are singletons. Germline loops: CDR1 KGHSH, CDR2 LQKENI. Unmatched junction bases numbered 4, after V lost 3 bases and J lost 3 bases. The CDR3 contains 14 residues. Specimen: peripheral blood, collected on day 0 of AZD1222 vaccination. This sequence was found in an adult in good health. V and J are TRBV18 and TRBJ2-7, with 8 bases lining up with TRBD1. The CDR3 spells CASSPNGQGYEQYF. The CDR3, as DNA: TGTGCCAGCTCACCCAATGGACAGGGCTACGAGCAGTACTTC.